This entry describes one T cell receptor beta chain. This clonotype has only a few counts. No cognate antigen has been identified for it. Per-base quality was not reported, and no clone a single base away is much larger than it. This sample was taken from a study of patients and donors after allogeneic stem cell transplantation (TCRdb year 2020). Here V drops 3 bases and J drops 5 bases, and the junction holds 7 bases not matched to any gene. According to the germline V gene, CDR1 reads SGHRS and CDR2 reads YFSETQ. The CDR3 sequence holds 16 residues, the cysteine and phenylalanine included. Solely the CDR3 DNA is kept, with 48 bases framed from the first base. The library was prepared using RT-PCR. The reads were generated on a NextSeq 550. The public reads were quality trimmed at Q25 with fastp and then assembled into clones with MiXCR by TCRdb, keeping productive beta chains. Rows with one shared CDR3 protein collapse into an entry with the most common genes and DNA. The sample records about 39,000 distinct CDR3 sequences, under 40% of which are singletons. The ten largest account for 72% of the sample.

The receptor chain draws on TRBV5-1 and TRBJ2-2; the central 10 bases match TRBD1. This TCR was sampled from a human donor who was either an allogeneic HSCT recipient or a stem cell or donor lymphocyte infusion donor (not recorded which). It is not recorded whose cells these are; they may come from a transplant donor. The sequenced material came from blood, either unsorted or a sorted T cell fraction (not recorded which). CDR3 loop: CASSSTGQGGTGELFF. The DNA sequence is TGCGCCAGCAGCTCCACCGGACAGGGGGGGACCGGGGAGCTGTTTTTT.